The 32 T cell receptor beta chains reported below all come from one sample, sequenced in a study of Tregs in tolerant kidney transplant recipients. Libraries were prepared by immunoSEQ multiplex PCR; TCRdb keeps only in-frame clonotypes and omits some of them. The ten top clones account for around an eighth, within a sample of 31,000 or so clones. The sample was CD8+ T cells from blood, taken before the transplant. The source of these receptors is a human donor who received a combined kidney and bone marrow transplant.

For this clone: The read comes to an end 3 residues before the CDR3 does, leaving the germline J gene to fill in the end. The chain links TRBV18 to TRBJ2-1; D possibly corresponds to TRBD2 (5 bases). V was shortened by 3 bases and J by 8 bases, with 11 bases between the two germline ends. Germline V gene data show CDR1 as KGHSH and CDR2 as LQKENI. This CDR3 contains 13 residues. The CDR3 DNA, read in part, is TGTGCCAGCTCACCCTCAAGCGGTTATGAG. Residues: CASSPSSGYE. The entire CDR3 sequence reads CASSPSSGYEQFF.

Details on this clone: Sequencing ends 3 residues short of the CDR3 end; the germline J gene provides the rest. The chain couples TRBV29-1 to TRBJ2-1, with 8 bases lining up with TRBD1. Per the germline V gene, CDR1 is SQVTM and CDR2 is ANQGSEA. The CDR3 covers 14 residues. The trim removed 3 bases at V and 4 bases at J, leaving 5 bases unmatched. CDR3 in amino acids: CSVDPTGAYNEQFF. The CDR3 bases that were read are TGCAGCGTTGATCCGACAGGGGCTTACAATGAG.

Details on this clone: The CDR3 goes on 3 residues after the read ends, and that part is filled in from the germline J gene. J is TRBJ2-7 and V is TRBV6-1; D not certain. The germline V gene encodes CDR1 MNHNS and CDR2 SASEGT. CDR3 size: 15 residues. The V end lost 2 bases, the J end lost 3 bases, and 14 bases lay between the germline ends. The CDR3 DNA, read in part, is TGTGCCAGCAGTGAATCCGAGGCAGTCTTCTACGAG. Protein sequence: CASSESEAVFYE. The entire CDR3 protein is CASSESEAVFYEQYF.

A word on this clone: The read comes to an end 3 residues before the CDR3 does, leaving the germline J gene to fill in the end. The chain links TRBV7-9 to TRBJ2-1, with D unresolved. Germline CDR1 and CDR2: SEHNR and FQNEAQ (reference sequence). V was cut by 1 base and J by 7 bases, with 8 bases left in between. The CDR3 sequence is 13 residues long. The chain's CDR3 is CASSLGGQNEQFF. The CDR3 bases that were read are TGTGCCAGCAGCTTAGGCGGCCAAAATGAG.

Notes on this clone: The read is 3 residues too short to cover the CDR3 end, so that end is filled in from the germline J gene. The chain carries TRBV11-2 and TRBJ2-7; perhaps TRBD1 as D (5 bases). The germline gives CDR1 SGHAT, CDR2 FQNNGV. Trimming pared 1 base from V and 0 bases from J, leaving 10 bases between. The CDR3 loop spans 15 amino acids. CDR3 region: CASSLVVQGSYEQYF. Partial CDR3 DNA: TGTGCCAGCAGCTTAGTCGTGCAGGGCTCCTACGAG.

Concerning this clone itself: The read terminates 3 residues ahead of where the CDR3 ends, so the germline J gene completes it. This sequence joins TRBV29-1 and TRBJ2-7, with D maybe TRBD1 (6 bases). Per germline, CDR1 SQVTM and CDR2 ANQGSEA. CDR3 length equals 13 residues. Trimming shortened V by 6 bases and J by 0 bases, and 12 bases separated the two germline ends. The CDR3 spells CSVGGQSSYEQYF. The covered CDR3 bases are TGCAGCGTAGGCGGACAGAGCTCCTACGAG.

Of note for this clone: Read data end 3 residues before the CDR3 end; the end is taken from the germline J gene. This rearrangement joins TRBV10-3 to TRBJ2-7; 13 bases are shared with TRBD2. V was clipped by 0 bases and J by 1 base; unmatched bases: 0. CDR1 ENHRY and CDR2 SYGVKD come from the germline V gene. The CDR3 has 16 residues. The CDR3 protein is CAISESTSGRSYEQYF. Partial CDR3 DNA: TGTGCCATCAGTGAGTCGACTAGCGGGAGGTCCTACGAG.

With regard to this clone: The read terminates 3 residues before the CDR3 end, so the remaining end is supplied by the germline J gene. The V call is TRBV20-1, the J call TRBJ2-5; 9 nucleotides line up with TRBD1. The trim removed 6 bases at V and 5 bases at J, leaving 16 bases unmatched. Germline CDR1 is DFQATT and CDR2 is SNEGSKA (reference sequence). CDR3 length: 16 residues. Incomplete CDR3 DNA: TGCAGTGCCAGTCTCTGGGGACAGGGTCCAGAGGAGACC. Protein: CSASLWGQGPEET. The CDR3 reads in full as CSASLWGQGPEETQYF.

Concerning this clone itself: The CDR3 extends 3 residues past the end of the read, so its final part is completed from the germline J gene. This chain links TRBV7-2 with TRBJ2-5; D remains ambiguous. Germline V gene sequence: CDR1 SGHTA, CDR2 FQGNSA. V lost 5 bases and J 4 bases, leaving 11 bases between the germline ends. The CDR3 totals 13 residues. Here the CDR3 reads CASSIYALETQYF. The CDR3 bases that were read are TGTGCCAGCAGCATCTATGCATTAGAGACC.

Turning to this clone: Read data end 3 residues before the CDR3 end; the end is taken from the germline J gene. This sequence joins TRBV6-1 and TRBJ2-5; 7 bases line up with TRBD2. The germline gives CDR1 MNHNS, CDR2 SASEGT. V shed 2 bases, J shed 4 bases, and the junction held 4 bases outside the gene matches. CDR3 length: 14 amino acids. The covered CDR3 bases are TGTGCCAGCAGTGAATGGGGGGGTTCAGAGACC. Its translation is CASSEWGGSET. The full CDR3 is CASSEWGGSETQYF.

As regards this clone: The junction and the germline gene differ at one end; a read error may be behind it. The read stops 3 residues short of the end of the CDR3; the missing end is completed from the germline J gene. The genes are TRBV4-2 and TRBJ2-5, with TRBD2 matching 7 bases. Per the germline V gene, CDR1 is LGHNA and CDR2 is YNFKEQ. The CDR3 has 16 amino acids. CDR3 DNA (partial): TGCGCCAGCAGCCAAGATCTGGGGGGGGAACAAGAGACC. Protein: CASSQDLGGEQET. The whole CDR3 sequence reads CASSQDLGGEQETQYF.

The chain's CDR3 is CASSPRLAGGLDEQYF. The CDR3 bases that were read are TGTGCCAGCAGCCCGCGACTAGCGGGAGGGCTGGACGAG. The chain joins TRBV7-3 to TRBJ2-7; 14 bases agree with TRBD2. The read is 3 residues too short to cover the CDR3 end, so that end is filled in from the germline J gene. The V gene's germline CDR1 is SGHTA and CDR2 FQGTGA. With V trimmed by 5 bases and J by 5 bases, 8 bases remained unmatched. The CDR3 runs 16 residues.

Turning to this clone: The read halts 3 residues ahead of the CDR3 end, with the missing end drawn from the germline J gene. This chain joins TRBV30 and TRBJ2-3; a possible D gene is TRBD2 (6 bases). CDR3 size: 14 residues. The V gene lost 5 bases and the J gene lost 1 base, with 13 bases spanning the gap. Germline assignment: CDR1 GTSNPN and CDR2 SVGIG (reference sequence). CDR3 bases read: TGTGCCTGGTTTAGCGGAGTAGGCACAGATACG. It codes for CAWFSGVGTDT. The entire CDR3 sequence reads CAWFSGVGTDTQYF.

As regards this clone: This same CDR3 is encoded by further DNA sequences in the sample. The part of the CDR3 DNA that was read is TGTGCCAGTAGTGCCGGGCTAGCGGGAGGTAATGAG. Its translation is CASSAGLAGGNE. The full CDR3 sequence reads CASSAGLAGGNEQFF. The chain joins TRBV19 to TRBJ2-1, with 11 bases lining up with TRBD2. The CDR3 end is not reached by the read, which stops 3 residues before it; the germline J gene fills it in. Germline-derived CDR1 and CDR2 are LNHDA and SQIVND (reference sequence). The length of the CDR3 is 15 residues. After removal of 5 bases from V and 7 bases from J, the junction contained 7 bases not matched to a gene.

Worth noting for this clone: Read coverage stops 3 residues before the CDR3 terminus; the germline J gene supplies the remainder. The rearrangement links TRBV6-2 or TRBV6-3 to TRBJ1-5; D may be TRBD1 (5 bases). Germline V gene sequence: CDR1 MNHEY, CDR2 SVGEGT. Trimming removed 6 bases from V and 9 bases from J, with 18 bases in between. CDR3 length: 14 amino acids. CDR3: CASSSDSWVGPQHF. The sequenced part of the CDR3 DNA is TGTGCCAGCAGCTCCGACAGTTGGGTCGGGCCC.

Of note for this clone: With the read ending 3 residues before the CDR3 end, the germline J gene is used to fill in that end. The chain is built from TRBV7-2 and TRBJ2-7, with TRBD2 as a possible D gene (5 bases). Germline V gene data show CDR1 as SGHTA and CDR2 as FQGNSA. The CDR3 sequence is 13 residues long. V was clipped by 4 bases and J by 4 bases, with 11 bases between them. CDR3 loop: CASSSGGGYEQYF. The CDR3 DNA, read in part, is TGTGCCAGCAGCTCGGGTGGCGGGTACGAG.

In the case of this clone: The read terminates 3 residues ahead of where the CDR3 ends, so the germline J gene completes it. The chain is built from TRBV7-6 and TRBJ1-1; 10 bases fit TRBD1. J lost 4 bases, V lost 6 bases, and 8 bases had no gene match. Germline CDR1 reads SGHVS; CDR2 reads FNYEAQ. The CDR3 spans 15 residues. CDR3 bases read: TGTGCCAGCAGTCATGGACAGGGGGGGGTCACTGAA. Amino acid sequence: CASSHGQGGVTE. The CDR3, in full, reads CASSHGQGGVTEAFF.

As concerns this clone: Read sequence stops 3 residues before the CDR3 end, and the germline J gene provides the missing end. This sequence joins TRBV29-1 and TRBJ2-1; 9 bases map to TRBD1. CDR1 is SQVTM and CDR2 is ANQGSEA in the germline V gene. The CDR3 has 14 amino acids. J gave up 6 bases and V 5 bases, and 8 bases lay outside the gene matches. The CDR3 sequence is CSVLSRQGVNEQFF. The part of the CDR3 DNA that was read is TGCAGCGTTCTCTCACGACAGGGGGTCAATGAG.

As for this clone: The CDR3 end is not reached by the read, which stops 3 residues before it; the germline J gene fills it in. This chain links TRBV2 with TRBJ2-1, with 7 bases fitting TRBD2. CDR1 and CDR2 (germline): SNHLY, FYNNEI. The junction had 7 bases not matched to a gene; V was cut back by 3 bases and J by 2 bases. This CDR3 has 16 residues. The CDR3 sequence: CASSESSGWTYNEQFF. The DNA read from the CDR3 is TGTGCCAGCAGTGAGAGTAGCGGGTGGACCTACAATGAG.

To note about this clone: Read data end 3 residues before the CDR3 end; the end is taken from the germline J gene. The chain uses TRBV5-1 and TRBJ2-1, with 10 bases matching TRBD2. Germline CDR1 is SGHRS and CDR2 is YFSETQ. The trim removed 0 bases at V and 0 bases at J, leaving 9 bases unmatched. This CDR3 has 19 amino acids. The covered CDR3 bases are TGCGCCAGCAGCTTGGTAGCTGGGACTAGCGCTAGCTCCTACAATGAG. It encodes CASSLVAGTSASSYNE. The full CDR3 sequence reads CASSLVAGTSASSYNEQFF.

Points on this clone: The read halts 3 residues ahead of the CDR3 end, with the missing end drawn from the germline J gene. The rearrangement links TRBV7-9 to TRBJ2-7, with D unresolved. The CDR3 runs 13 residues. Germline V gene data show CDR1 as SEHNR and CDR2 as FQNEAQ (reference sequence). The V end lost 1 base, the J end lost 3 bases, and 7 bases lay between the germline ends. CDR3 DNA, as far as it was read: TGTGCCAGCAGCTTAGACCCCAGCTACGAG. Translated: CASSLDPSYE. The entire CDR3 sequence reads CASSLDPSYEQYF.

As to this clone: Read coverage stops 3 residues before the CDR3 terminus; the germline J gene supplies the remainder. This chain links TRBV7-9 with TRBJ2-2; 10 bases align to TRBD1. The V gene's germline CDR1 is SEHNR and CDR2 FQNEAQ (reference sequence). V was pared by 5 bases and J by 6 bases, with 6 bases of the junction left unmatched. CDR3 length: 15 residues. CDR3 residues: CASSPDRGLPGELFF. The sequenced CDR3 bases are TGTGCCAGCAGCCCTGACAGGGGGCTGCCCGGGGAG.

Concerning this clone itself: The sequence runs out 3 residues before the end of the CDR3; the remainder is reconstructed from the germline J gene. The V gene is TRBV6-2 or TRBV6-3, the J gene TRBJ2-7; tentative D call: TRBD1 (6 bases). This CDR3 contains 14 residues. The ends were cut back, 4 bases at V and 3 bases at J, with 13 bases in the middle. CDR1 is MNHEY and CDR2 is SVGEGT in the germline V gene. The covered CDR3 bases are TGTGCCAGCAGTTTGGTGGGGGCGTTCTACGAG. It is translated as CASSLVGAFYE. The full CDR3 reads CASSLVGAFYEQYF.

A word on this clone: The read ends 3 residues shy of where the CDR3 ends; the end is completed using the germline J gene. This chain connects TRBV20-1 to TRBJ1-2; D is possibly TRBD1 (6 bases). V lost 5 bases, J lost 4 bases, and 14 bases lay in between. This CDR3 is 13 amino acids long. Germline loops: CDR1 DFQATT, CDR2 SNEGSKA (reference sequence). CDR3 protein: CSAQRRGLYGYTF. Partial CDR3 DNA: TGCAGTGCTCAGCGGCGGGGGCTCTATGGC.

About this clone itself: The read comes to an end 3 residues before the CDR3 does, leaving the germline J gene to fill in the end. The chain recombines TRBV19 with TRBJ2-1; D is undetermined. V was cut by 1 base and J by 5 bases, with 3 bases left in between. CDR1 and CDR2 from the germline V gene are LNHDA and SQIVND (reference sequence). CDR3 length equals 12 residues. Here the CDR3 reads CASSIVDNEQFF. Incomplete CDR3 DNA: TGTGCCAGTAGTATAGTAGACAATGAG.

Points on this clone: The read ends 3 residues shy of where the CDR3 ends; the end is completed using the germline J gene. V usage is TRBV7-9 and J usage is TRBJ2-2; no reliable D call. V was shortened by 3 bases and J by 5 bases, with 10 bases between the two germline ends. Per the germline V gene, CDR1 is SEHNR and CDR2 is FQNEAQ (reference sequence). The CDR3 extends over 14 amino acids. CDR3 loop: CASSFPFLTGELFF. The sequenced part of the CDR3 DNA is TGTGCCAGCAGCTTCCCGTTTTTGACCGGGGAG.

A word on this clone: The sequenced fragment ends 3 residues before the CDR3 boundary, so the rest is inferred from the germline J gene. V is TRBV5-6 and J is TRBJ2-1; 9 positions match TRBD1. V was clipped by 5 bases and J by 2 bases; unmatched bases: 2. This CDR3 is built from 14 residues. CDR1 SGHDT and CDR2 YYEEEE come from the germline V gene. CDR3 DNA (partial): TGTGCCAGCAGTTGGACAGGGGCCTACAATGAG. Residues: CASSWTGAYNE. The full CDR3 protein is CASSWTGAYNEQFF.

Comments on this clone: The CDR3 end lies 3 residues beyond the end of the read and is filled in from the germline J gene. The chain links TRBV27 to TRBJ2-7; 8 bases map to TRBD1. The J segment lost 3 bases and the V segment lost 3 bases, leaving 1 base of the junction unmatched. CDR1 is MNHEY and CDR2 is SMNVEV in the germline V gene (reference sequence). CDR3 length equals 13 residues. The DNA read from the CDR3 is TGTGCCAGCAGTTTCACAGGGGGCTACGAG. This codes for CASSFTGGYE. The whole CDR3 sequence reads CASSFTGGYEQYF.

For this clone: Read coverage stops 3 residues before the CDR3 terminus; the germline J gene supplies the remainder. V and J are TRBV7-3 and TRBJ2-3, with 12 positions matching TRBD2. Germline CDR1 reads SGHTA; CDR2 reads FQGTGA. V lost 5 bases and J lost 5; bases outside the gene matches: 8. This CDR3 region has 16 residues. The CDR3 loop is CASSPLGLAGLDTQYF. The CDR3 bases that were read are TGTGCCAGCAGCCCTCTCGGACTAGCGGGATTAGATACG.

A remark on this clone: The read falls 3 residues short of the CDR3 end, and the missing part is taken from the germline J gene. This chain links TRBV5-1 with TRBJ2-1; 7 nucleotides match TRBD2. The trim removed 2 bases at V and 2 bases at J, leaving 7 bases unmatched. The germline CDR1 and CDR2 sequences are SGHRS and YFSETQ. The CDR3 loop spans 16 amino acids. The CDR3 is CASSLGLAETYNEQFF. CDR3 bases read: TGCGCCAGCAGCTTAGGCCTAGCGGAAACCTACAATGAG.

A note on this clone: Coverage ceases 3 residues before the CDR3 finishes, and the germline J gene fills in the end. The chain has TRBV5-6 and TRBJ1-2; 10 nucleotides align to TRBD1. With V trimmed by 2 bases and J by 6 bases, 7 bases remained unmatched. The CDR3 sequence is 15 residues long. CDR1 and CDR2 (germline): SGHDT, YYEEEE. The CDR3 protein is CASSFLTGGSNGYTF. The part of the CDR3 DNA that was read is TGTGCCAGCAGCTTTCTGACAGGGGGCAGTAATGGC.

To note about this clone: Read coverage stops 3 residues before the CDR3 terminus; the germline J gene supplies the remainder. V usage is TRBV29-1 and J usage is TRBJ2-3; 8 bases map to TRBD1. Trimming cost V 7 bases and J 6 bases; bases outside gene matches: 9. Germline V gives CDR1 SQVTM, CDR2 ANQGSEA. The CDR3 has 13 residues. The CDR3 DNA, read in part, is TGCAGCGCTCCGGACAGGGAGGCGGATACG. Encoded protein: CSAPDREADT. The entire CDR3 protein reads CSAPDREADTQYF.